This T cell receptor (beta chain) was recovered during a study of T cell responses to AZD1222 COVID-19 vaccine. Repertoires were generated with immunoSEQ multiplex PCR, while TCRdb's copy carries only in-frame clones and drops some. Among 95,000 to 100,000 clones listed, about nine tenths were seen once. V lost 6 bases and J 5 bases, leaving 5 bases between the germline ends. This CDR3 has 10 amino acids. The V gene's germline CDR1 is SQVTM and CDR2 ANQGSEA. The genes are TRBV29-1 and TRBJ2-1, with no clear D. This sequence was found in an adult in good health. This specimen consisted of peripheral blood, obtained on day 0 of AZD1222 vaccination. Here the CDR3 reads CSVGNNEQFF. CDR3 bases: TGCAGCGTGGGCAACAATGAGCAGTTCTTC.